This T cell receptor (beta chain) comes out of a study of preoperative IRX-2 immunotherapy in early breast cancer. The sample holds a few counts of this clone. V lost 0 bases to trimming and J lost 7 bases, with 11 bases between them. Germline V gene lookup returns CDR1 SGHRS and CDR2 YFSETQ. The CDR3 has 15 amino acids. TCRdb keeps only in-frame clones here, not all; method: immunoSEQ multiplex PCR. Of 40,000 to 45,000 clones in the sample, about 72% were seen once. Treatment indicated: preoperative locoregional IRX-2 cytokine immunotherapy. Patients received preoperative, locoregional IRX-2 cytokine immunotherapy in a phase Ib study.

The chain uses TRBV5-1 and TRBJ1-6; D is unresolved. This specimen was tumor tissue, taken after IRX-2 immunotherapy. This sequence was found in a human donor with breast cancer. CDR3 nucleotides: TGCGCCAGCAGCTTGGACCCCTCCAACAATTCACCCCTCCACTTT. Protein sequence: CASSLDPSNNSPLHF.